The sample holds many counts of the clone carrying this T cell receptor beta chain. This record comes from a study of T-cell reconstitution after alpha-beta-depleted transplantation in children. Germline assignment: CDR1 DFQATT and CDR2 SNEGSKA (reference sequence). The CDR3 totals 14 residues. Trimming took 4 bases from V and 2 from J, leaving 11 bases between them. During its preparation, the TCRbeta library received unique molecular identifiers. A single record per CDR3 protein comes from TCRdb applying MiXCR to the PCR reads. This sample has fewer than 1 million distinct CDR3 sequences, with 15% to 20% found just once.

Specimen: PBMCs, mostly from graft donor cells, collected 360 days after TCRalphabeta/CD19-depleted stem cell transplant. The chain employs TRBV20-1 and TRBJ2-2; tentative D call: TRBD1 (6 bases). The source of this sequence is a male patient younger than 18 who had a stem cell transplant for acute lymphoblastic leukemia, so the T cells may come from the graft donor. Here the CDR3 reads CSATGTTNTGELFF. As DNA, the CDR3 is TGCAGTGCTACGGGGACAACCAACACCGGGGAGCTGTTTTTT.